The subject of this entry is one T cell receptor (beta chain). The data belong to a study of blood T cell repertoires in COVID-19. Turning to the study itself: The United States, Italy and Spain supplied acute and convalescent COVID-19 samples. In each case, the material was cDNA or gDNA derived from T cells, B-cell-depleted T cells, or PBMCs.

This CDR3 spans 15 amino acids. Trimming cost V 6 bases and J 4 bases, with 15 bases left between them. Germline CDR1 and CDR2: LGHDT and YNNKEL (reference sequence). Study processing details: Nucleated cell number was recorded as an estimate derived from reference gene primer amplification. Sequenced by immunoSEQ multiplex PCR; TCRdb stores in-frame clones only, minus some. V and J calls and clone size come straight from that table; D and trimming were deduced from the DNA. The sample holds 140,000 to 150,000 clones, under 90% seen once. The receptor was isolated from a human donor in a cohort sampled during active COVID-19. The sequenced sample was peripheral blood. The chain recombines TRBV3-1 (or the pseudogene TRBV3-2) with TRBJ1-4; a weak D match, TRBD1 (6 bases). CDR3 region: CASSGGGAGNEKLFF. In nucleotides, the CDR3 is TGTGCCAGCAGTGGGGGGGGCGCCGGTAATGAAAAACTGTTTTTT.